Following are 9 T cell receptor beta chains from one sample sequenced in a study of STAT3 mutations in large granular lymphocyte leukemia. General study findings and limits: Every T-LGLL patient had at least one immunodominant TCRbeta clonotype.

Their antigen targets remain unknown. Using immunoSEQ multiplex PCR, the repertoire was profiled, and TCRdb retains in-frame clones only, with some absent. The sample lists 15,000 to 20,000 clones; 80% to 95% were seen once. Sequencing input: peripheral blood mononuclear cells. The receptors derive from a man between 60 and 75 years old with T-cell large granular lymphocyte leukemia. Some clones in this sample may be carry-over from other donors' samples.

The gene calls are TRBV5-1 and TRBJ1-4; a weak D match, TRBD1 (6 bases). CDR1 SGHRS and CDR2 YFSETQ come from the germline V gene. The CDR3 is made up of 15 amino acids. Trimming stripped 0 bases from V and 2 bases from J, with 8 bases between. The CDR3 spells CASSLGGPTNEKLFF. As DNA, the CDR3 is TGCGCCAGCAGCTTGGGGGGGCCCACTAATGAAAAACTGTTTTTT. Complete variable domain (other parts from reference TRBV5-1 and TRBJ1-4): KAGVTQTPRYLIKTRGQQVTLSCSPISGHRSVSWYQQTPGQGLQFLFEYFSETQRNKGNFPGRFSGRQFSNSRSEMNVSTLELGDSALYLCASSLGGPTNEKLFFGSGTQLSVL.

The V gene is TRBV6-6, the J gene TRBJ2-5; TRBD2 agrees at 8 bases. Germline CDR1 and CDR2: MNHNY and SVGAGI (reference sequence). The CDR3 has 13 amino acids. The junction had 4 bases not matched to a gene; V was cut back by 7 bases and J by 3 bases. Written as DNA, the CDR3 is TGTGCCAGCATCTCAGCGGGGGAAGAGACCCAGTACTTC. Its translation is CASISAGEETQYF.

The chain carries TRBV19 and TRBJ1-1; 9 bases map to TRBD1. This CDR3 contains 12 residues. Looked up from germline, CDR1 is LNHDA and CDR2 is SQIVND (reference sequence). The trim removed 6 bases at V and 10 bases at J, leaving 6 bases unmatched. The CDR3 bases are TGTGCCAGTAGCCGACAGGGGGGCCGAGCTTTCTTT. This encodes CASSRQGGRAFF. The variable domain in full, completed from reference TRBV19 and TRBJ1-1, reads DGGITQSPKYLFRKEGQNVTLSCEQNLNHDAMYWYRQDPGQGLRLIYYSQIVNDFQKGDIAEGYSVSREKKESFPLTVTSAQKNPTAFYLCASSRQGGRAFFGQGTRLTVV.

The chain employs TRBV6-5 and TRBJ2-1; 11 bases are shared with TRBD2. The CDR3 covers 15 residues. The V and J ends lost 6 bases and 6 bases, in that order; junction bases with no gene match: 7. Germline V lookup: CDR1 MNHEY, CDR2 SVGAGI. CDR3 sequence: CASRELAGEANEQFF. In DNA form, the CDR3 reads TGTGCCAGCAGGGAACTAGCGGGAGAGGCCAATGAGCAGTTCTTC.

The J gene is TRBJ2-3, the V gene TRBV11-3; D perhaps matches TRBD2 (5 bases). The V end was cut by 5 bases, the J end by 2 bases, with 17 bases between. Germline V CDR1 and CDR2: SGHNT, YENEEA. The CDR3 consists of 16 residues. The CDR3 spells CASSPGLDTYTDTQYF. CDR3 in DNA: TGTGCCAGCAGCCCAGGACTGGATACCTACACAGATACGCAGTATTTT.

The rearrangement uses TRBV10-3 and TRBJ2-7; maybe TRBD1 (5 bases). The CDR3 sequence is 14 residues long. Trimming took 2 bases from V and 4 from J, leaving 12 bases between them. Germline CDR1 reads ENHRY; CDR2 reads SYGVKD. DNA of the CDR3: TGTGCCATCAGTGAGGACAGCTCCGAGTACGAGCAGTACTTC. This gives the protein CAISEDSSEYEQYF.

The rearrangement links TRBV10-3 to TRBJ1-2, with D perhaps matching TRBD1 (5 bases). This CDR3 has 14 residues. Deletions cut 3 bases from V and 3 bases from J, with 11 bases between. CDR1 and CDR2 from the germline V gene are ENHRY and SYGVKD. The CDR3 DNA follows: TGTGCCATCAGTGAATCGGGGGGGTACTATGGCTACACCTTC. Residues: CAISESGGYYGYTF.

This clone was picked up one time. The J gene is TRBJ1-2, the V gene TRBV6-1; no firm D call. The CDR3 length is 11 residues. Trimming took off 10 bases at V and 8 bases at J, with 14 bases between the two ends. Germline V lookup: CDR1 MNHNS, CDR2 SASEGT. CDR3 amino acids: CATLEGGGYTF. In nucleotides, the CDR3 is TGTGCCACCCTCGAGGGAGGCGGCTACACCTTC.

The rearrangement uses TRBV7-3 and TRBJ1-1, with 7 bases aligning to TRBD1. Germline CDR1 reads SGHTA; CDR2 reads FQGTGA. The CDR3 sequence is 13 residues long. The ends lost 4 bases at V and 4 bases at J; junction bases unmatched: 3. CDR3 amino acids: CASSSNRGTEAFF. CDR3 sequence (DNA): TGTGCCAGCAGCTCGAACAGGGGCACTGAAGCTTTCTTT.